This T cell receptor beta chain was profiled in a study of blood T cell repertoires in COVID-19. Across the study: Researchers got acute and convalescent COVID-19 samples from the United States, Italy and Spain. Sources were T cells, B-cell-depleted T cells, or PBMCs; the material itself was cDNA or gDNA.

J was trimmed by 7 bases and V by 0 bases; bases with no gene match: 15. This CDR3 has 20 residues. Germline CDR1 and CDR2: LGHNT and FRNRAP. Original data processing: Nucleated cell counts were estimated from reference gene primer amplification. This table comes from immunoSEQ multiplex PCR, and its TCRdb copy is limited to in-frame clones, with some not included. That table is the source of V, J and clone size, and D and trimming were worked out from the DNA. Here the sample spans 450,000 to 500,000 clones, 80% to 90% being singletons. The gene calls are TRBV12-5 and TRBJ2-1; 13 bases agree with TRBD2. Sequencing input: peripheral blood. This clonotype originated in a human donor in a cohort sampled during active COVID-19. CDR3 sequence: CASGLVGGLAGVLVLNEQFF. CDR3 sequence (DNA): TGTGCTAGTGGTTTGGTAGGAGGACTAGCGGGAGTGTTGGTGTTAAATGAGCAGTTCTTC.